This is a list of T cell receptor beta chains from one sample in a study of T cells after yellow fever vaccination. TCRdb independently ran MiXCR on the 5' RACE reads; one entry per CDR3 protein. The sample includes some 240,000 distinct CDR3 sequences, approximately 3.8% of them seen just once. The sequencing used PBMCs, collected 15 days after the yellow fever booster vaccination. Source of these receptors: a young man who received the YFV17D yellow fever vaccine. The CDR3 runs from the conserved cysteine through the conserved F or W. The order of the fields is J gene, D gene, CDR3 length, clone size, V gene, CDR3 DNA, CDR3 protein. The D gene is left open where the match is weak. Each size is how often the clone was seen (once, few, many) or a class if it is expanded.

>TRBJ2-5|.|15|many|TRBV19
TGTGCCAGTATGTCCTCGACACGGCCACGGGAGACCCAGTACTTC
CASMSSTRPRETQYF
>TRBJ2-3|TRBD2|16|many|TRBV18
TGTGCCAGCTCACCGGTACTAGCGGGGCCTCTGGATACGCAGTATTTT
CASSPVLAGPLDTQYF
>TRBJ2-7|TRBD2|12|many|TRBV29-1
TGCAGCGCTGGGCGGGGGGCCGACGAGCAGTACTTC
CSAGRGADEQYF
>TRBJ2-3|.|13|many|TRBV7-9
TGTGCCAGCAGCGGGGGGGCATCAGATACGCAGTATTTT
CASSGGASDTQYF
>TRBJ2-1|TRBD2|15|many|TRBV7-9
TGTGCCACGGGACTAGCGGGGGCCGCTTACAATGAGCAGTTCTTC
CATGLAGAAYNEQFF
>TRBJ2-1|.|19|many|TRBV11-2
TGTGCCAGCAGCTTACGCTCTAGAGGCTTTCTGAGCTCCTACAATGAGCAGTTCTTC
CASSLRSRGFLSSYNEQFF
>TRBJ1-1|.|14|many|TRBV4-3
TGCGCCAGCAGCCAAGATCCGACAAACACTGAAGCTTTCTTT
CASSQDPTNTEAFF
>TRBJ2-3|.|15|many|TRBV6-2/TRBV6-3
TGTGCCAGCAGTAGGGACGGAGTTAGCACAGATACGCAGTATTTT
CASSRDGVSTDTQYF
>TRBJ2-6|TRBD1|18|many|TRBV4-2
TGTGCCAGCAGCTACATGTGGGACAGGGCCCCTGGGGCCAACGTCCTGACTTTC
CASSYMWDRAPGANVLTF
>TRBJ1-1|.|14|few|TRBV6-1
TGTGCCTCTATCGCAAGTATGATGAACACTGAAGCTTTCTTT
CASIASMMNTEAFF
>TRBJ1-1|.|13|many|TRBV7-2
TGTGCCAGCAGCTTAGTACATGGACCCGGAGCTTTCTTT
CASSLVHGPGAFF
>TRBJ2-1|TRBD2|12|few|TRBV5-4
TGTGCCAGCACTAGCGGGGGCTATGAGCAGTTCTTC
CASTSGGYEQFF
>TRBJ2-2|TRBD1|15|many|TRBV7-8
TGTGCCAGCGGAGTTGGACAGGGTTACACCGGGGAGCTGTTTTTT
CASGVGQGYTGELFF
>TRBJ2-3|TRBD1|14|many|TRBV10-3
TGTGCCATCAGGACGGGACAGATCACAGATACGCAGTATTTT
CAIRTGQITDTQYF
>TRBJ1-1|.|13|many|TRBV3-1
TGTGCCAGCAGGGCACCTGGGGACACTGAAGCTTTCTTT
CASRAPGDTEAFF
>TRBJ2-5|.|13|many|TRBV5-1
TGCGCCAGCAGCTTGACCAACCCAGAGACCCAGTACTTC
CASSLTNPETQYF
>TRBJ2-7|.|13|many|TRBV10-2
TGCGCCAGCAGTGCTGGAGGGGGCTACGAGCAGTACTTC
CASSAGGGYEQYF
>TRBJ1-2|.|12|many|TRBV12-3/TRBV12-4
TGTGCCAGCAGTTTGGTCAAGAAAGGCTACACCTTC
CASSLVKKGYTF
>TRBJ2-3|TRBD1|17|many|TRBV27
TGTGCCAGCAGTTTAACCCCGGGACAGGGGGCGCGAGATACGCAGTATTTT
CASSLTPGQGARDTQYF
>TRBJ1-5|TRBD1|15|many|TRBV10-3
TGTGCCCCTACCGGGACAGGTGGTGGCAATCAGCCCCAGCATTTT
CAPTGTGGGNQPQHF
>TRBJ2-1|.|16|many|TRBV12-3/TRBV12-4
TGTGCCAGCGCGGTGTCTACAGGGAAGAGATACAATGAGCAGTTCTTC
CASAVSTGKRYNEQFF
>TRBJ2-7|.|13|many|TRBV29-1
TGCAGCGTGACTAGGGGTCCCCCCGGCGAGCAGTACTTC
CSVTRGPPGEQYF
>TRBJ2-5|.|16|many|TRBV5-1
TGCGCCAGCAGCTCCCATCCCCAGACTGACCAAGAGACCCAGTACTTC
CASSSHPQTDQETQYF
>TRBJ2-5|.|14|many|TRBV20-1
TGCAGTGCTAGAAATGGACTGGGGCAAGAGACCCAGTACTTC
CSARNGLGQETQYF
>TRBJ2-5|.|16|many|TRBV4-2
TGTGCCAGCAGCCCCCAGGACGGGGGAGGCCAAGAGACCCAGTACTTC
CASSPQDGGGQETQYF
>TRBJ2-3|.|17|many|TRBV3-1
TGTGCCAGCAGCCAAGAAACCGGGACATTGGACACAGATACGCAGTATTTT
CASSQETGTLDTDTQYF